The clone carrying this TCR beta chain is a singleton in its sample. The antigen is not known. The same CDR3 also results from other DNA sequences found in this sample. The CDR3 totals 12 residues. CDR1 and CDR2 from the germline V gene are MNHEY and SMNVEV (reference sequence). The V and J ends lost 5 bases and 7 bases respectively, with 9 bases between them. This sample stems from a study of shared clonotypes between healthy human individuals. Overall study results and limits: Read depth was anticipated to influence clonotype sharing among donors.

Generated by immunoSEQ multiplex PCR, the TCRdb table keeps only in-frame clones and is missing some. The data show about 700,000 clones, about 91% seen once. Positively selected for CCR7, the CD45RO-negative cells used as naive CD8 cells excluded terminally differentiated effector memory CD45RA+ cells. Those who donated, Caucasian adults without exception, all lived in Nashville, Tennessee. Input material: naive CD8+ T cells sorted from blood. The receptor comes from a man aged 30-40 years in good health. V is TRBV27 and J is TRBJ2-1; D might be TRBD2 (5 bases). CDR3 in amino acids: CASSRGGNEQFF. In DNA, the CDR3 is TGTGCCAGCAGTCGGGGTGGGAATGAGCAGTTCTTC.